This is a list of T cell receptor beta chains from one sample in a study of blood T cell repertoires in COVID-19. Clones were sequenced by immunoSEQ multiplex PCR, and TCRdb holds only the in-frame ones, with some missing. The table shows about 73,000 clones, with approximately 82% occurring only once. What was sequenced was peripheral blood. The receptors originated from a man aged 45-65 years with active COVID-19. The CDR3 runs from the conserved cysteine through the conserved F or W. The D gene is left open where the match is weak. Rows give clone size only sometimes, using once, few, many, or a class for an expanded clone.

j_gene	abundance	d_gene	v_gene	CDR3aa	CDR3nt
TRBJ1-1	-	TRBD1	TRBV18	CASSLDRAMNTEAFF	TGTGCCAGCTCACTGGACAGGGCGATGAACACTGAAGCTTTCTTT
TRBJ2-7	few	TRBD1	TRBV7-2	CASSDGQGAYEQYF	TGTGCCAGCAGCGACGGACAGGGGGCCTACGAGCAGTACTTC
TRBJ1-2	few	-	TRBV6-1	CASSENRFYGYTF	TGTGCCAGCAGTGAAAACAGGTTCTATGGCTACACCTTC
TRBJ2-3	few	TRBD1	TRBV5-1	CASSPRWTGTDTQYF	TGCGCCAGCAGCCCCCGATGGACAGGGACAGATACGCAGTATTTT
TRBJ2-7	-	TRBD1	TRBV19	CASSIRATGVSYEQYF	TGTGCCAGTAGTATTCGAGCCACAGGGGTTTCCTACGAGCAGTACTTC
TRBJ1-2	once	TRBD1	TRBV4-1	CASSQEGQGARGGYTF	TGCGCCAGCAGCCAGGAGGGACAGGGGGCGCGGGGTGGCTACACCTTC
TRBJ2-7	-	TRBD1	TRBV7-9	CASSSRTGAREQYF	TGTGCCAGCAGCTCCCGGACAGGGGCGCGGGAGCAGTACTTC
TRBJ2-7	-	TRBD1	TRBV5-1	CASSSGQGGTYEQYF	TGCGCCAGCAGCTCGGGACAGGGAGGCACCTACGAGCAGTACTTC
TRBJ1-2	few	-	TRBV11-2	CASTPAGVSYGYTF	TGTGCCAGCACCCCTGCCGGGGTTTCCTATGGCTACACCTTC
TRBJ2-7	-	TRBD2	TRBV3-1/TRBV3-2	CASSQDPSGYEQYF	TGTGCCAGCAGCCAAGATCCTAGCGGCTACGAGCAGTACTTC
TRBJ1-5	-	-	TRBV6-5	CASSLQGRRNQPQHF	TGTGCCAGCAGTCTACAGGGAAGGCGGAATCAGCCCCAGCATTTT
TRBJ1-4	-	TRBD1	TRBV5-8	CASILDRNNEKLFF	TGTGCCAGCATCCTGGACAGGAATAATGAAAAACTGTTTTTT
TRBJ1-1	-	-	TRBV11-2	CASSLALSVTEAFF	TGTGCCAGCAGCTTAGCCCTTAGTGTAACTGAAGCTTTCTTT
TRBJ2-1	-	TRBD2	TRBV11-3	CASSLSGGRYNEQFF	TGTGCCAGCAGCTTAAGCGGGGGCCGCTACAATGAGCAGTTCTTC
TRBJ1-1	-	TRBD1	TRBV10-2	CASRDRENTEAFF	TGCGCCAGCAGGGACAGGGAGAACACTGAAGCTTTCTTT
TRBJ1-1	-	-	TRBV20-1	CSASEPRGGTEAFF	TGCAGTGCTAGTGAGCCTAGGGGGGGGACTGAAGCTTTCTTT
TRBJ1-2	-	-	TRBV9	CASSLQGPYGYTF	TGTGCCAGCAGCTTACAGGGCCCCTATGGCTACACCTTC
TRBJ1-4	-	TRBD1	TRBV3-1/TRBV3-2	CASSLSGGFNEKLFF	TGTGCCAGCAGCCTATCAGGGGGTTTTAATGAAAAACTGTTTTTT
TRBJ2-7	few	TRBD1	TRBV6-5	CASSAVRTGAEQYF	TGTGCCAGCAGCGCCGTCCGGACAGGGGCCGAGCAGTACTTC
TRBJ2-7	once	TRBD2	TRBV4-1	CASSQETGLAYEQYF	TGCGCCAGCAGCCAAGAAACAGGACTAGCCTACGAGCAGTACTTC
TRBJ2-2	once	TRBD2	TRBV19	CASSRRLAGGLNTGELFF	TGTGCCAGTAGTAGGCGACTAGCGGGAGGCCTGAACACCGGGGAGCTGTTTTTT
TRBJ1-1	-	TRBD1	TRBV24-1	CATSDAGQGESTEAFF	TGTGCCACCAGTGACGCAGGACAGGGAGAGAGCACTGAAGCTTTCTTT
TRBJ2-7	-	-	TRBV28	CASTERLLSYEQYF	TGTGCCAGCACCGAGAGGCTACTCTCCTACGAGCAGTACTTC
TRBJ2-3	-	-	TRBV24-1	CATSDADGTSTDTQYF	TGTGCCACCAGTGATGCGGACGGGACAAGCACAGATACGCAGTATTTT
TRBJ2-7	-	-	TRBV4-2	CASSQAISYEQYF	TGTGCCAGCAGCCAAGCAATCAGTTACGAGCAGTACTTC
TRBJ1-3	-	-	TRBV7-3	CASSLSGLRGNTIYF	TGTGCCAGCAGCTTATCGGGATTGAGGGGAAACACCATATATTTT
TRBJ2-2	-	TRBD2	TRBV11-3	CASSWGLADTGELFF	TGTGCCAGCAGCTGGGGACTAGCTGACACCGGGGAGCTGTTTTTT
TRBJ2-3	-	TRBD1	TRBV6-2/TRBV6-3	CASSRGTGASTDTQYF	TGTGCCAGCAGTCGTGGGACAGGGGCTAGCACAGATACGCAGTATTTT
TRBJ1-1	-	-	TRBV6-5	CATRGLGPEAFF	TGTGCCACCAGGGGACTAGGCCCTGAAGCTTTCTTT
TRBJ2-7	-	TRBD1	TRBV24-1	CATSDPDRLSYEQYF	TGTGCCACCAGTGACCCGGACAGGCTCTCCTACGAGCAGTACTTC
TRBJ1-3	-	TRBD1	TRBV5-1	CASSPDRGRDTIYF	TGCGCCAGCAGCCCGGACAGGGGTCGAGACACCATATATTTT
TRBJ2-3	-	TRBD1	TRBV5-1	CASSYGQGTDTQYF	TGCGCCAGCAGCTATGGACAGGGAACAGATACGCAGTATTTT
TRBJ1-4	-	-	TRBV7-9	CASSLTQSNEKLFF	TGTGCCAGCAGCTTAACACAGTCTAATGAAAAACTGTTTTTT
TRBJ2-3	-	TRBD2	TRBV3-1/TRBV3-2	CASSPPRLAGQDTQYF	TGTGCCAGCAGCCCCCCCCGACTAGCGGGGCAGGATACGCAGTATTTT
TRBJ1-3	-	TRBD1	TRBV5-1	CASRPGGAGNTIYF	TGCGCCAGCAGACCAGGGGGCGCCGGAAACACCATATATTTT
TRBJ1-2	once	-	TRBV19	CASSIRSGTRYGYTF	TGTGCCAGTAGTATACGGTCGGGAACTCGCTATGGCTACACCTTC
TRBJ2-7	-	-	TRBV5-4	CASSSSYEQYF	TGTGCCAGCAGCTCATCCTACGAGCAGTACTTC
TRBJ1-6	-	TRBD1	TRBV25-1	CASSKQGRYNSPLHF	TGTGCCAGCAGTAAACAGGGGAGGTATAATTCACCCCTCCACTTT
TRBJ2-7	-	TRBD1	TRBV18	CASSPGQDQYEQYF	TGTGCCAGCTCACCGGGACAGGATCAGTACGAGCAGTACTTC
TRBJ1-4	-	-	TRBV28	CASSYPQTNEKLFF	TGTGCCAGCAGTTATCCCCAAACTAATGAAAAACTGTTTTTT
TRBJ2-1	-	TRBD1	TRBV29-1	CSVEKGQGRDEQFF	TGCAGCGTTGAAAAGGGACAGGGAAGGGATGAGCAGTTCTTC
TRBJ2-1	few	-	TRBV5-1	CASSLTGLGYNEQFF	TGCGCCAGCAGCTTGACAGGGTTGGGGTACAATGAGCAGTTCTTC
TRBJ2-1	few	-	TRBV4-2	CASSQDISYNEQFF	TGTGCCAGCAGCCAAGATATCTCCTACAATGAGCAGTTCTTC
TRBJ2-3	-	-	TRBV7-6	CASSLGGADTDTQYF	TGTGCCAGCAGCCTGGGGGGGGCCGACACAGATACGCAGTATTTT
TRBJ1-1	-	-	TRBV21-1	CASSSRDRRGGDAEAFF	TGTGCCAGCAGCAGCCGGGACAGGCGAGGGGGTGATGCTGAAGCTTTCTTT
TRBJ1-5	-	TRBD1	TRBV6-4	CASSDDRGAFEPQHF	TGTGCCAGCAGTGACGACAGGGGAGCATTTGAGCCCCAGCATTTT
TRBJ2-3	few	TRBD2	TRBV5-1	CASSFTSGGNTQYF	TGCGCCAGCAGCTTCACGAGCGGGGGTAATACGCAGTATTTT
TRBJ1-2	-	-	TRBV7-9	CASSFAGTENYGYTF	TGTGCCAGCAGCTTCGCTGGCACAGAAAACTATGGCTACACCTTC
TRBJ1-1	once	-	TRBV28	CASSLEVTGRTEAFF	TGTGCCAGCAGTTTAGAAGTGACGGGGAGAACTGAAGCTTTCTTT